The 29 T cell receptor beta chains below come from one sample, sequenced in a study of CD8 T cells in Susac syndrome. An amount of RNA that ranged from roughly 0.5 to 1 ug was reverse transcribed with random hexamers. From the immunoSEQ multiplex PCR reads, TCRdb called clonotypes with MiXCR, one entry per CDR3 protein. The sample consists of approximately 200,000 distinct CDR3 sequences, 85% to 95% of them appearing once. Sequenced sample: CD4+ T cells from PBMCs. These receptors were taken from a human donor with multiple sclerosis.

This clonotype was observed a single time. V and J are TRBV27 and TRBJ1-1, with no clear D. Trimming took off 2 bases at V and 0 bases at J, with 7 bases between the two ends. This CDR3 has 14 amino acids. CDR1 and CDR2 from the germline V gene are MNHEY and SMNVEV (reference sequence). In nucleotides, the CDR3 is TGTGCCAGCAGTTTAAGGGCCCTGAACACTGAAGCTTTCTTT. Its translation is CASSLRALNTEAFF.

This clonotype is a singleton in its sample. The rearrangement links TRBV12-3 or TRBV12-4 to TRBJ1-4; unclear D gene. V lost 6 bases and J 5 bases, leaving 13 bases between the germline ends. The CDR3 runs 14 residues. As DNA, the CDR3 is TGTGCCAGCAGCATCCACGAGAGAAATGAAAAACTGTTTTTT. It is translated as CASSIHERNEKLFF.

The gene calls are TRBV30 and TRBJ1-1; D is unresolved. Trimming took 0 bases from V and 8 from J, leaving 13 bases between them. The length of the CDR3 is 13 residues. Germline CDR1 and CDR2: GTSNPN and SVGIG (reference sequence). The CDR3: CAWSVLTIGEAFF. For the CDR3, the DNA is TGTGCCTGGAGTGTACTCACTATTGGGGAAGCTTTCTTT.

The CDR3 protein is CASSQDLAGVGELFF. The CDR3 nucleotides are TGTGCCAGCAGCCAAGATTTAGCAGGGGTCGGGGAGCTGTTTTTT. The chain links TRBV14 to TRBJ2-2, with TRBD1 as a possible D gene (6 bases). The germline V gene encodes CDR1 SGHDN and CDR2 FVKESK. CDR3 length: 15 residues. The germline V and J ends were trimmed by 0 bases and 7 bases, with 12 bases remaining between them.

The rearrangement uses TRBV2 and TRBJ2-5; 9 bases align to TRBD2. This CDR3 spans 16 amino acids. Germline CDR1 reads SNHLY; CDR2 reads FYNNEI. V was pared by 6 bases and J by 5 bases, with 13 bases of the junction left unmatched. The CDR3 DNA follows: TGTGCCAGCAGGGCCCGGTCGGCTAGCGGGGTGGAGACCCAGTACTTC. It yields the protein CASRARSASGVETQYF.

This clonotype showed up just once. CDR3 residues: CASSFYSWDEKLFF. CDR3 bases: TGTGCCAGCAGCTTTTACAGCTGGGACGAAAAACTGTTTTTT. V is TRBV7-2 and J is TRBJ1-4; a possible D gene is TRBD1 (5 bases). This CDR3 is 14 amino acids long. V was cut by 3 bases and J by 8 bases, with 13 bases left in between. CDR1 and CDR2 (germline): SGHTA, FQGNSA.

The rearrangement joins TRBV30 to TRBJ2-3; TRBD2 matches 8 bases. CDR1 GTSNPN and CDR2 SVGIG come from the germline V gene (reference sequence). This CDR3 is built from 15 residues. Germline trimming cut 3 bases from V and 4 bases from J; bases unmatched to any gene: 9. The CDR3 sequence: CAWRGGTRSSDTQYF. Here the CDR3 DNA reads TGTGCCTGGAGAGGGGGGACTAGGAGCTCAGATACGCAGTATTTT.

This clonotype was seen a single time. The chain employs TRBV12-3 or TRBV12-4 and TRBJ2-1; D might be TRBD2 (5 bases). Deletions cut 5 bases from V and 6 bases from J, with 17 bases between. CDR3 length equals 15 residues. The CDR3 region has the DNA TGTGCCAGCAGTCCCTACCGCCGGGGTGGCAATGAGCAGTTCTTC. It codes for CASSPYRRGGNEQFF.

The chain couples TRBV5-1 to TRBJ2-5; 8 bases agree with TRBD1. The CDR3 consists of 14 residues. V lost 4 bases to trimming and J lost 1 base; unmatched junction nucleotides: 3. Per germline, CDR1 SGHRS and CDR2 YFSETQ. The CDR3 DNA reads as TGCGCCAGCAGCGGGACAGGCGTCCAAGAGACCCAGTACTTC. Residues: CASSGTGVQETQYF.

The J gene is TRBJ2-7, the V gene TRBV9, with D possibly being TRBD1 or TRBD2 (5 bases each). CDR3 length equals 14 residues. Germline V gene sequence: CDR1 SGDLS, CDR2 YYNGEE. The V gene lost 4 bases and the J gene lost 7 bases, with 18 bases spanning the gap. CDR3 region: CASSTRDPAGEQYF. The DNA of the CDR3 is TGTGCCAGCAGCACCCGGGACCCGGCGGGTGAGCAGTACTTC.

This chain uses TRBV9 with TRBJ2-3; D is tentatively TRBD1 or TRBD2 (6 bases each). Trimming shortened V by 4 bases and J by 9 bases, and 15 bases separated the two germline ends. Germline CDR1 is SGDLS and CDR2 is YYNGEE. This CDR3 is built from 13 residues. The DNA for the CDR3 is TGTGCCAGCAGCTTAATACAGGGAGGAACGCAGTATTTT. It specifies CASSLIQGGTQYF.

This chain connects TRBV15 to TRBJ1-5; no clear D. The CDR3 contains 12 residues. Trimming took off 8 bases at V and 6 bases at J, with 11 bases between the two ends. CDR1 is LNHNV and CDR2 is YYDKDF in the germline V gene (reference sequence). The CDR3 sequence: CATRVRGQPQHF. The CDR3 DNA sequence: TGTGCCACCCGGGTACGGGGTCAGCCCCAGCATTTT.

This chain links TRBV6-4 with TRBJ2-1, with 7 bases that match TRBD1. This CDR3 region has 13 residues. From germline, CDR1 is MRHNA and CDR2 SNTAGT. Unmatched junction bases numbered 4, after V lost 3 bases and J lost 8 bases. The CDR3 reads CASSERQGYEQFF. CDR3 in DNA: TGTGCCAGCAGTGAAAGACAGGGCTATGAGCAGTTCTTC.

This chain uses TRBV9 with TRBJ2-3; 14 bases align to TRBD2. The germline CDR1 and CDR2 sequences are SGDLS and YYNGEE. CDR3 length: 15 amino acids. The V gene end was trimmed by 4 bases and the J gene end by 4 bases; junction bases not matched to a gene: 2. CDR3 region: CASSMTSGGADTQYF. DNA for the CDR3: TGTGCCAGCAGCATGACTAGCGGGGGGGCAGATACGCAGTATTTT.

The V call is TRBV2, the J call TRBJ1-6; TRBD1 is a possible D gene (5 bases). Germline lookup yields CDR1 SNHLY and CDR2 FYNNEI. The V and J ends lost 5 bases and 10 bases respectively, with 15 bases between them. The CDR3 is 14 residues long. The CDR3 DNA reads as TGTGCCAGCAGTCTCTCAGGGAGCAAATCACCCCTCCACTTT. It encodes CASSLSGSKSPLHF.

The chain has TRBV20-1 and TRBJ2-5; D not certain. CDR1 and CDR2 from the germline V gene are DFQATT and SNEGSKA (reference sequence). V shed 0 bases and J shed 5 bases, with 4 bases lying between them. CDR3 length: 11 amino acids. The CDR3, as DNA: TGCAGTGCTAGAGATCCCGAGACCCAGTACTTC. Protein: CSARDPETQYF.

The V call is TRBV6-5, the J call TRBJ2-7; D might be TRBD1 (5 bases). V gave up 10 bases and J gave up 5 bases, with 12 bases separating them. The length of the CDR3 is 11 residues. CDR1 and CDR2 (germline): MNHEY, SVGAGI. CDR3 in DNA: TGTGCCATCCCAGGGATAGACGAGCAGTACGTC. This codes for CAIPGIDEQYV.

The V gene is TRBV9, the J gene TRBJ2-3; TRBD2 agrees at 12 bases. The V gene end was trimmed by 4 bases and the J gene end by 1 base; junction bases not matched to a gene: 4. The CDR3 loop spans 16 amino acids. Germline V gene lookup returns CDR1 SGDLS and CDR2 YYNGEE. CDR3 region: CASSLRTSGGTDTQYF. The CDR3 DNA reads as TGTGCCAGCAGCTTGCGGACTAGCGGGGGCACAGATACGCAGTATTTT. Using reference TRBV9 and TRBJ2-3 for the parts outside the CDR3, the full variable domain is DSGVTQTPKHLITATGQRVTLRCSPRSGDLSVYWYQQSLDQGLQFLIQYYNGEERAKGNILERFSAQQFPDLHSELNLSSLELGDSALYFCASSLRTSGGTDTQYFGPGTRLTVL.

The chain combines TRBV23-1 with TRBJ2-2; D call uncertain. TRBV23-1 is assigned to the ORF class and has an uncertain function. CDR3 length: 14 amino acids. The V end was cut by 0 bases, the J end by 13 bases, with 15 bases between. The CDR3 nucleotides are TGCGCCAGCAGTCAATCAGGAGAAGGGAAAGGGCTGTTTTTT. Its translation is CASSQSGEGKGLFF.

V is TRBV10-1 and J is TRBJ2-1; perhaps TRBD2 as D (6 bases). The V gene lost 5 bases and the J gene lost 7 bases, with 9 bases spanning the gap. The CDR3 extends over 12 amino acids. Germline V gives CDR1 WNHNN, CDR2 SYGVQD (reference sequence). The CDR3 protein is CASSRGLNEQFF. The CDR3 nucleotides are TGCGCCAGCAGTCGTGGACTAAATGAGCAGTTCTTC.

This chain uses TRBV30 with TRBJ1-4; D ambiguous. The CDR3 is 14 amino acids. Germline-derived CDR1 and CDR2 are GTSNPN and SVGIG (reference sequence). The CDR3 nucleotides read TGTGCTTGGTCTAGGGAAAACGGCCCGGAAAAACTGTTTTTT. It codes for CAWSRENGPEKLFF.

This chain joins TRBV7-6 and TRBJ1-5; 8 bases align to TRBD1. CDR3 length: 16 amino acids. CDR1 is SGHVS and CDR2 is FNYEAQ in the germline V gene. V shed 1 base and J 7 bases; nucleotides not matched to a gene: 9. CDR3 sequence (DNA): TGTGCCAGCAGCTTAGAAGGGCCAGGGGGCAGGCAGCCCCAGCATTTT. Its protein product is CASSLEGPGGRQPQHF.

The chain links TRBV30 to TRBJ1-1; D uncertain. The CDR3 extends over 13 amino acids. Germline-derived CDR1 and CDR2 are GTSNPN and SVGIG (reference sequence). V lost 0 bases and J lost 3, with 8 bases in between. The CDR3 reads CAWSVRMDTEAFF. In nucleotides, the CDR3 is TGTGCCTGGAGTGTACGAATGGACACTGAAGCTTTCTTT. Full variable domain (outside the CDR3, taken from reference TRBV30 and TRBJ1-1): SQTIHQWPATLVQPVGSPLSLECTVEGTSNPNLYWYRQAAGRGLQLLFYSVGIGQISSEVPQNLSASRPQDRQFILSSKKLLLSDSGFYLCAWSVRMDTEAFFGQGTRLTVV.

The chain combines TRBV30 with TRBJ1-6; D call uncertain. The germline CDR1 and CDR2 sequences are GTSNPN and SVGIG (reference sequence). V was cut by 2 bases and J by 9 bases, with 20 bases left in between. CDR3 size: 16 residues. CDR3 in amino acids: CAWSKTLQDKRSPLHF. CDR3 sequence (DNA): TGTGCCTGGAGTAAAACCCTACAAGACAAGCGTTCACCCCTCCACTTT.

V gene TRBV11-2 combines with J gene TRBJ1-2, with 7 bases lining up with TRBD1. The germline V gene encodes CDR1 SGHAT and CDR2 FQNNGV. This CDR3 comprises 18 residues. With 5 bases clipped from V and 2 bases from J, the junction kept 17 bases outside the gene matches. CDR3 in amino acids: CASSRTGTASSRNYGYTF. DNA of the CDR3: TGTGCCAGCAGCCGTACCGGGACAGCGTCGTCCAGAAACTATGGCTACACCTTC. Full variable domain (outside the CDR3, taken from reference TRBV11-2 and TRBJ1-2): EAGVAQSPRYKIIEKRQSVAFWCNPISGHATLYWYQQILGQGPKLLIQFQNNGVVDDSQLPKDRFSAERLKGVDSTLKIQPAKLEDSAVYLCASSRTGTASSRNYGYTFGSGTRLTVV.

V usage is TRBV28 and J usage is TRBJ1-4; 10 bases agree with TRBD1. The V segment lost 5 bases and the J segment 5 bases; nucleotides outside the gene matches: 5. The CDR3 covers 15 residues. In germline, CDR1 is MDHEN, CDR2 SYDVKM. CDR3 DNA sequence: TGTGCCAGCAGTCTACCGGGACAGGGGAATGAAAAACTGTTTTTT. Residues: CASSLPGQGNEKLFF.

This rearrangement joins TRBV3-1 to TRBJ2-7, with D perhaps matching TRBD2 (5 bases). This CDR3 region has 14 residues. Germline V gene lookup returns CDR1 LGHDT and CDR2 YNNKEL (reference sequence). V was cut by 2 bases and J by 6 bases, with 14 bases left in between. CDR3 sequence (DNA): TGTGCCAGCAGCCAAATGGAATCTAGCACCGAGCAGTACTTC. This encodes CASSQMESSTEQYF.

V and J are TRBV7-9 and TRBJ1-2; 7 positions match TRBD1. The CDR3 covers 15 residues. The trim removed 10 bases at V and 2 bases at J, leaving 13 bases unmatched. Germline V lookup: CDR1 SEHNR, CDR2 FQNEAQ (reference sequence). In DNA, the CDR3 is TGTGCCATAACCCTTAGGAAGGGACAGAACTATGGCTACACCTTC. Protein sequence: CAITLRKGQNYGYTF.

V usage is TRBV10-3 and J usage is TRBJ2-3; D gene unclear. Germline assignment: CDR1 ENHRY and CDR2 SYGVKD. Trimming left V 4 bases short and J 3 bases short, with 2 bases between. The length of the CDR3 is 11 residues. CDR3 DNA sequence: TGTGCCATCAGTGGTACAGATACGCAGTATTTT. This codes for CAISGTDTQYF.